A single sample is the source of the 23 T cell receptor beta chains below, sequenced in a study of TIL therapy for anti-PD-1-resistant metastatic lung cancer (dated by TCRdb to the early 2020s). Per the publication, the time point label means: pre-treatment sample, taken before nivolumab and TIL therapy. The baseline tumor samples, taken from the same resection that was used to grow TIL, were excised metastases, most often pleural nodules or supraclavicular lymph nodes. The immunoSEQ v3 hsTCRB kit was used to amplify TCR beta CDR3 regions from genomic DNA through bias-controlled multiplex PCR. In TCRdb, the immuneACCESS table is reduced to in-frame sequences with V and J assigned. These tables do not hold every clone; where another copy was compared, an unresolved V gene accounts for under half, and the others remain unexplained. This sample comprises some 90,000 clones, 65% of them detected only once. 10% to 11% of the sample belongs to the ten largest clones.

The specimen was tumor tissue, collected at baseline. These receptors all stem from a person aged 25 to 85 with non-small cell lung cancer.

The rearrangement joins TRBV5-1 to TRBJ2-5, with D possibly matching TRBD2 (6 bases). Germline V CDR1 and CDR2: SGHRS, YFSETQ. V lost 8 bases and J lost 0, with 14 bases in between. The CDR3 length is 14 residues. CDR3 residues: CASPQGLHQETQYF. In DNA form, the CDR3 reads TGCGCCAGTCCTCAGGGACTGCACCAAGAGACCCAGTACTTC. Drawing the rest from reference TRBV5-1 and TRBJ2-5, the complete variable domain is KAGVTQTPRYLIKTRGQQVTLSCSPISGHRSVSWYQQTPGQGLQFLFEYFSETQRNKGNFPGRFSGRQFSNSRSEMNVSTLELGDSALYLCASPQGLHQETQYFGPGTRLLVL.

The genes are TRBV5-1 and TRBJ1-2; weak D call: TRBD1 (5 bases). Deletions cut 0 bases from V and 6 bases from J, with 9 bases between. The CDR3 loop spans 13 amino acids. Germline assignment: CDR1 SGHRS and CDR2 YFSETQ. The chain's CDR3 is CASSLAGENGYTF. CDR3 nucleotide sequence: TGCGCCAGCAGCTTGGCGGGGGAGAATGGCTACACCTTC.

This clone was recorded a few times. The chain uses TRBV6-5 and TRBJ1-2, with a tentative D call TRBD1 (5 bases). The germline CDR1 and CDR2 sequences are MNHEY and SVGAGI. The germline V and J ends were trimmed by 4 bases and 0 bases, with 15 bases remaining between them. The CDR3 length is 16 residues. In DNA, the CDR3 is TGTGCCAGCAGTTCCCCCCGGGACTCACCTAACTATGGCTACACCTTC. It encodes CASSSPRDSPNYGYTF.

The V and J genes are TRBV4-1 and TRBJ2-1; D gene ambiguous. Looked up from germline, CDR1 is MGHRA and CDR2 is YSYEKL. This CDR3 region has 14 residues. V shed 1 base and J shed 6 bases, with 10 bases lying between them. The CDR3 loop is CASSQVVISNEQFF. CDR3 nucleotides: TGCGCCAGCAGCCAAGTGGTTATATCCAATGAGCAGTTCTTC.

The V gene is TRBV6-2 or TRBV6-3, the J gene TRBJ2-6; TRBD1 is a possible D gene (5 bases). CDR1 is MNHEY and CDR2 is SVGEGT in the germline V gene. V lost 4 bases, J lost 3 bases, and 13 bases lay in between. The CDR3 sequence is 16 residues long. The CDR3 DNA is TGTGCCAGCAGTTCGCCCCAGGGTTTTGGGGCCAACGTCCTGACTTTC. Amino acids: CASSSPQGFGANVLTF.

This clone has more than one count but fewer than ten. The rearrangement uses TRBV15 and TRBJ2-6; D tentatively reads TRBD1 or TRBD2 (6 bases each). V was shortened by 8 bases and J by 4 bases, with 12 bases between the two germline ends. The CDR3 is 14 residues long. Germline V gene lookup returns CDR1 LNHNV and CDR2 YYDKDF (reference sequence). This chain's CDR3 is CATSGAGGANVLTF. The CDR3, as DNA: TGTGCCACCTCGGGGGCAGGAGGGGCCAACGTCCTGACTTTC.

This chain uses TRBV18 with TRBJ2-7; TRBD1 aligns across 7 bases. Germline trimming cut 2 bases from V and 6 bases from J; bases unmatched to any gene: 7. This CDR3 has 14 residues. From germline, CDR1 is KGHSH and CDR2 LQKENI. CDR3 in amino acids: CASSPGTASLEQYF. CDR3 coding DNA: TGTGCCAGCTCACCAGGGACAGCCTCCCTCGAGCAGTACTTC.

This chain connects TRBV3-1 (or the pseudogene TRBV3-2) to TRBJ2-3; 11 bases align to TRBD2. CDR3 length: 15 amino acids. Germline-derived CDR1 and CDR2 are LGHDT and YNNKEL (reference sequence). Trimming at V came to 3 bases and at J to 5 bases, leaving 4 bases not matched to a gene. In DNA, the CDR3 is TGTGCCAGCAGCCATAGCGGGGGGGCAGGAGATACGCAGTATTTT. Its protein product is CASSHSGGAGDTQYF.

J is TRBJ2-3 and V is TRBV6-5; possible D gene TRBD2, 6 bases. The CDR3 extends over 15 amino acids. Germline CDR1 MNHEY, CDR2 SVGAGI. V lost 5 bases and J 0 bases, leaving 12 bases between the germline ends. The CDR3 loop is CASSPWGGSTDTQYF. DNA for the CDR3: TGTGCCAGCAGTCCATGGGGAGGTAGCACAGATACGCAGTATTTT.

V usage is TRBV5-1 and J usage is TRBJ1-1; D might be TRBD1 (6 bases). The CDR3 has 14 amino acids. V was clipped by 0 bases and J by 8 bases, with 14 bases between them. From germline, CDR1 is SGHRS and CDR2 YFSETQ. In nucleotides, the CDR3 is TGCGCCAGCAGCTTGGTTAGGGGGATTGCGGAAGCTTTCTTT. This gives the protein CASSLVRGIAEAFF. Based on the CDR3 plus reference TRBV5-1 and TRBJ1-1, the full variable domain is KAGVTQTPRYLIKTRGQQVTLSCSPISGHRSVSWYQQTPGQGLQFLFEYFSETQRNKGNFPGRFSGRQFSNSRSEMNVSTLELGDSALYLCASSLVRGIAEAFFGQGTRLTVV.

The chain combines TRBV9 with TRBJ2-7; 7 bases are shared with TRBD1. The V gene's germline CDR1 is SGDLS and CDR2 YYNGEE. The junction had 13 bases not matched to a gene; V was cut back by 3 bases and J by 7 bases. The CDR3 spans 15 residues. The CDR3 DNA sequence: TGTGCCAGCAGCGAGGCCCCGAGGGGGCGAGGGGAGCAGTACTTC. Encoded protein: CASSEAPRGRGEQYF. The full variable domain, completed using reference TRBV9 and TRBJ2-7, is DSGVTQTPKHLITATGQRVTLRCSPRSGDLSVYWYQQSLDQGLQFLIQYYNGEERAKGNILERFSAQQFPDLHSELNLSSLELGDSALYFCASSEAPRGRGEQYFGPGTRLTVT.

The V and J genes are TRBV7-9 and TRBJ1-4, with D possibly matching TRBD1 (5 bases). Trimming shortened V by 5 bases and J by 7 bases, and 11 bases separated the two germline ends. CDR1 is SEHNR, CDR2 FQNEAQ, per germline (reference sequence). This CDR3 is 13 amino acids long. The CDR3: CASSSGGTEKLFF. CDR3 DNA: TGTGCCAGCAGCAGTGGGGGGACTGAAAAACTGTTTTTT.

The V and J genes are TRBV25-1 and TRBJ2-1; 11 nucleotides align to TRBD2. Per the germline V gene, CDR1 is MGHDK and CDR2 is SYGVNS. Trimming at V came to 5 bases and at J to 4 bases, leaving 7 bases not matched to a gene. The CDR3 runs to 16 residues. Here the CDR3 DNA reads TGTGCCAGCAGTTTGCTAGCGGGAGGCCTTTACAATGAGCAGTTCTTC. This translates into CASSLLAGGLYNEQFF.

The gene calls are TRBV5-8 and TRBJ2-7; 11 bases match TRBD2. V trimming: 8 bases; J trimming: 5 bases; junction bases outside the gene matches: 15. CDR1 and CDR2 (germline): SGHTS, YDEGEE. This CDR3 contains 16 residues. CDR3 nucleotides: TGTGCCAGTACCAATTCGGAGCTAGCGGGGGGCCACGAGCAGTACTTC. It translates to CASTNSELAGGHEQYF.

The gene calls are TRBV5-1 and TRBJ1-6; D is perhaps TRBD1 (5 bases). V lost 4 bases, J lost 13 bases, and 27 bases lay in between. Germline V gene lookup returns CDR1 SGHRS and CDR2 YFSETQ. The CDR3 runs to 17 residues. The DNA for the CDR3 is TGCGCCAGCAGCCGAGGCGCGACGGGAAACTCGAGGGGTCCCCTCCACTTT. This gives the protein CASSRGATGNSRGPLHF.

This chain links TRBV6-5 with TRBJ1-2; D is possibly TRBD1 (6 bases). Trimming pared 10 bases from V and 2 bases from J, leaving 11 bases between. The CDR3 sequence is 12 residues long. The germline V gene has CDR1 MNHEY and CDR2 SVGAGI. The CDR3 DNA sequence: TGTGCCACCAATAGGGGGAACTATGGCTACACCTTC. Its protein is CATNRGNYGYTF.

This chain links TRBV6-5 with TRBJ1-1; tentative D call: TRBD1 (6 bases). The V end lost 2 bases, the J end lost 3 bases, and 13 bases lay between the germline ends. The CDR3 contains 15 residues. CDR1 and CDR2 (germline): MNHEY, SVGAGI. In nucleotides, the CDR3 is TGTGCCAGCAGTTACGGGGGGGCGGTAGACACTGAAGCTTTCTTT. It encodes CASSYGGAVDTEAFF.

The chain recombines TRBV24-1 with TRBJ2-2; either TRBD1 or TRBD2 may fit D (6 bases each). The CDR3 is 15 residues long. The V end lost 7 bases, the J end lost 6 bases, and 17 bases lay between the germline ends. Germline V gene lookup returns CDR1 KGHDR and CDR2 SFDVKD. The CDR3 nucleotides read TGTGCCACCAGCACGGATCAGGGGAGGTCCGGGGAGCTGTTTTTT. Translating it yields CATSTDQGRSGELFF.

The chain links TRBV27 to TRBJ2-7; D remains unclear. Between the trimmed V and J ends, which lost 3 bases and 5 bases, there was a span of 8 bases. The CDR3 contains 12 residues. Germline CDR1 is MNHEY and CDR2 is SMNVEV (reference sequence). CDR3 sequence: CASSFGRNEQYF. CDR3 nucleotide sequence: TGTGCCAGCAGTTTTGGCAGAAACGAGCAGTACTTC.

For the CDR3, the DNA is TGTGCCAGCAGTGAAAGTCAAACGGACAGGGCGAACACCTTC. As protein: CASSESQTDRANTF. This rearrangement joins TRBV6-1 to TRBJ1-2; 8 nucleotides line up with TRBD1. Trimming took 2 bases from V and 12 from J; bases not matched to a gene: 11. This CDR3 is built from 14 residues. Germline V gene lookup returns CDR1 MNHNS and CDR2 SASEGT.

This clone has only a few counts. The chain couples TRBV7-8 to TRBJ1-2; 9 nucleotides line up with TRBD1. The CDR3 is 15 amino acids. Germline values: CDR1 SGHVS, CDR2 FQNEAQ. The V segment lost 4 bases and the J segment 4 bases; nucleotides outside the gene matches: 7. The DNA for the CDR3 is TGTGCCAGCAGCTCAAGACAGGGGGTTATCTATGGCTACACCTTC. It is translated as CASSSRQGVIYGYTF.

The rearrangement uses TRBV12-3 or TRBV12-4 and TRBJ2-2; TRBD1 matches at 8 bases. Trimming at V came to 8 bases and at J to 5 bases, leaving 4 bases not matched to a gene. The CDR3 sequence is 13 residues long. CDR3 in DNA: TGTGCCAGCCAAAGGACAGGGACCGGGGAGCTGTTTTTT. It is translated as CASQRTGTGELFF.

This chain uses TRBV9 with TRBJ2-5, with 9 nucleotides matching TRBD1. The CDR3 consists of 15 residues. Per the germline V gene, CDR1 is SGDLS and CDR2 is YYNGEE. Trimming cost V 3 bases and J 3 bases; bases outside gene matches: 6. CDR3 region: CASSANRDREETQYF. In nucleotides, the CDR3 is TGTGCCAGCAGCGCCAACCGGGACAGGGAAGAGACCCAGTACTTC.